The rows below give T cell receptor beta chains drawn from one sample of a study of molecular identifiers for immune sequencing clone quantification. One entry per CDR3 protein results from TCRdb running MiXCR on the PCR reads. Of hundreds of thousands of distinct CDR3 sequences listed, 25% are singletons. The sequenced sample consisted of naive CD8+ T cells from blood, with Jurkat cell RNA spiked in. The receptors were sampled from a human donor in good health. Some libraries in this study had Jurkat cell RNA spiked in. The CDR3 runs from the conserved cysteine through the conserved F or W. A D gene is named only where the DNA matches it firmly. Not all rows give a size; the values are once, few, many and, for expanded clones, a class.

cdr3_aa cdr3_nt clone_size j_call d_call v_call
CASSLASGANYGYTF TGTGCCAGCAGCTTAGCATCGGGGGCTAACTATGGCTACACCTTC NA TRBJ1-2 NA TRBV7-2
CASSNDRSEATQYF TGTGCCAGCAGCAATGACCGGTCAGAGGCGACCCAGTACTTC many TRBJ2-5 NA TRBV9
CASSLGQGRSNEQFF TGCGCCAGCAGCCTTGGACAGGGACGATCCAATGAGCAGTTCTTC many TRBJ2-1 TRBD1 TRBV4-3
CASSELGVGETQYF TGTGCCAGCAGTGAGTTGGGAGTGGGCGAGACCCAGTACTTC many TRBJ2-5 NA TRBV25-1
CASSLGGLISYEQYF TGTGCCAGCAGCTTAGGGGGACTGATCTCCTACGAGCAGTACTTC many TRBJ2-7 NA TRBV13
CASSAVHYNEQFF TGTGCCAGCAGTGCTGTCCATTACAATGAGCAGTTCTTC NA TRBJ2-1 NA TRBV6-2/TRBV6-3
CASSPPPGTEAFF TGTGCCAGCAGCCCACCGCCTGGGACAGAAGCTTTCTTT many TRBJ1-1 NA TRBV7-2
CSARGQLSSYEQYF TGCAGTGCTAGAGGGCAGCTAAGCTCCTACGAGCAGTACTTC many TRBJ2-7 NA TRBV20-1
CATGGAILNQPQHF TGTGCCACCGGGGGGGCTATCCTCAATCAGCCCCAGCATTTT few TRBJ1-5 NA TRBV15
CASNPGGRLVYTQYF TGTGCCAGCAACCCCGGGGGCAGGCTGGTTTATACGCAGTATTTT many TRBJ2-3 NA TRBV6-5
CAWSQGYYNEQLF TGTGCCTGGAGCCAGGGGTACTACAATGAGCAGCTCTTC NA TRBJ2-1 NA TRBV30
CASSQDPAVGYGYTF TGCGCCAGCAGCCAAGACCCCGCCGTCGGCTATGGCTACACCTTC few TRBJ1-2 NA TRBV4-1
CASSVGGAHYGYTF TGTGCCAGCAGTGTAGGAGGGGCGCACTATGGCTACACCTTC NA TRBJ1-2 NA TRBV9